A single T cell receptor beta chain is shown here with its context. The antigen remains undetermined. The record originates from a study of T cells in Graves' hyperthyroidism and ophthalmopathy. Study-wide background: Peripheral blood was collected at initial diagnosis, before any treatment. Notes on the study in general: Most clonotypes that expanded in the thyroid above 0.001 also showed up in blood.

Amplification targeted TCR beta CDR3 regions from RNA transcripts. Initially, a first-round RT-PCR of the TCR CDR3 employed the HTBI primer set. Each CDR3 protein is one row after TCRdb ran MiXCR on the multiplex PCR reads. The repertoire holds about half a million distinct CDR3 sequences, with about 16% as singletons. The study excluded patients with uncontrolled infection, other autoimmune disease, pregnancy or lactation. Fresh 10 ml peripheral blood yielded PBMCs. Unmatched junction bases numbered 14, after V lost 2 bases and J lost 8 bases. This CDR3 has 17 amino acids. The germline gives CDR1 SGDLS, CDR2 YYNGEE.

The rearrangement uses TRBV9 and TRBJ2-1; 9 bases match TRBD2. The sample consisted of blood. The TCR comes from a young woman with Graves' ophthalmopathy. The CDR3 DNA reads TGTGCCAGCAGCGTTGGCGGGGGGGCAGGGACTGCGGATGAGCAGTTCTTC. Residues: CASSVGGGAGTADEQFF.